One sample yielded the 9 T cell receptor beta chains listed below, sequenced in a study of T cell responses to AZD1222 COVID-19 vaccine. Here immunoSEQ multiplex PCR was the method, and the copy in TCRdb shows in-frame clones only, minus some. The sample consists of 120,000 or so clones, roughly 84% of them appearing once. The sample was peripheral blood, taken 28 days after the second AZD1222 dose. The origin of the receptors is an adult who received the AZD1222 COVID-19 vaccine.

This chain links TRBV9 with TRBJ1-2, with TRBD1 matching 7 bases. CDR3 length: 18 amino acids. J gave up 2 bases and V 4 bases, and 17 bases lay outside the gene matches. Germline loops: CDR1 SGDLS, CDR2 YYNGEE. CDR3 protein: CASSPRDRNSPGNYGYTF. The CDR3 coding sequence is TGTGCCAGCAGCCCCCGGGACAGAAACTCCCCAGGGAACTATGGCTACACCTTC.

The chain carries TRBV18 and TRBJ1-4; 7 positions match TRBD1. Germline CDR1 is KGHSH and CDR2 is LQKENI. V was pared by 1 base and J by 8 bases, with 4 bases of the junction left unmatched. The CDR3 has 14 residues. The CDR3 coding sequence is TGTGCCAGCTCACCACTCGACAGGGTCGAAAAACTGTTTTTT. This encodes CASSPLDRVEKLFF.

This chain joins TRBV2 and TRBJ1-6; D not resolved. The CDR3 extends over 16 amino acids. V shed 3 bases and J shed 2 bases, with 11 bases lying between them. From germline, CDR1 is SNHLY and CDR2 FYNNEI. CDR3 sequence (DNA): TGTGCCAGCAGTGATGGGTGGGGAACCTATAATTCACCCCTCCACTTT. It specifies CASSDGWGTYNSPLHF.

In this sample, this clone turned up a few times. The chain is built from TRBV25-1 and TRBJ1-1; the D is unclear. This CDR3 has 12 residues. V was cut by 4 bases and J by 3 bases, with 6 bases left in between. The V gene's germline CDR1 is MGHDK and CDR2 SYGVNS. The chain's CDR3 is CASSVADTEAFF. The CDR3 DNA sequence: TGTGCCAGCAGTGTAGCCGACACTGAAGCTTTCTTT.

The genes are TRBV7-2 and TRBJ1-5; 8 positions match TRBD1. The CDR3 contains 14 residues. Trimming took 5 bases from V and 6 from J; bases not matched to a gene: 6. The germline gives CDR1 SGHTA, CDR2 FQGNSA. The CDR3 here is CASSPDRGGQPQHF. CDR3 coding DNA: TGTGCCAGCAGCCCCGACAGGGGCGGTCAGCCCCAGCATTTT.

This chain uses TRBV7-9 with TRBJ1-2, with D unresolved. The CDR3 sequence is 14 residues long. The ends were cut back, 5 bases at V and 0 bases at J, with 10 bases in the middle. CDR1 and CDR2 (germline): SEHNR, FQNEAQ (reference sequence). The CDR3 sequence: CASSQELANYGYTF. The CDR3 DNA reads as TGTGCCAGCAGCCAGGAGCTAGCTAACTATGGCTACACCTTC. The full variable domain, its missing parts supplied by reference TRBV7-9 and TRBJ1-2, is DTGVSQNPRHKITKRGQNVTFRCDPISEHNRLYWYRQTLGQGPEFLTYFQNEAQLEKSRLLSDRFSAERPKGSFSTLEIQRTEQGDSAMYLCASSQELANYGYTFGSGTRLTVV.

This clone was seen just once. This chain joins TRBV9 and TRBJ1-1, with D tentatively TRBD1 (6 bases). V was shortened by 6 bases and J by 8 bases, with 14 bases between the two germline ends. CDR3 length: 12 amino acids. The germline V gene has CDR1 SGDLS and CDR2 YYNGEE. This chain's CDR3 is CASTDTGTEAFF. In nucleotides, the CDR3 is TGTGCCAGCACCGACACCGGGACAGAAGCTTTCTTT. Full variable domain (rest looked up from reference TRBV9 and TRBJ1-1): DSGVTQTPKHLITATGQRVTLRCSPRSGDLSVYWYQQSLDQGLQFLIQYYNGEERAKGNILERFSAQQFPDLHSELNLSSLELGDSALYFCASTDTGTEAFFGQGTRLTVV.

CDR3 in DNA: TGTGCCAGCAGCCAAGACGACAGGGCTGGTGGAAACACCATATATTTT. Translated: CASSQDDRAGGNTIYF. The rearrangement uses TRBV3-1 (or the pseudogene TRBV3-2) and TRBJ1-3, with TRBD1 matching 7 bases. J was trimmed by 3 bases and V by 0 bases; bases with no gene match: 5. Germline V gene lookup returns CDR1 LGHDT and CDR2 YNNKEL (reference sequence). The CDR3 consists of 16 residues.

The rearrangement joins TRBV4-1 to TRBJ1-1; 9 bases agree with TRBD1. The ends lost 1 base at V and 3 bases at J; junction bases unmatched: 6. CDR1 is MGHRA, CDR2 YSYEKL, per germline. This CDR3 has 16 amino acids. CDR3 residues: CASSQALTGGDTEAFF. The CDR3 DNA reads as TGCGCCAGCAGCCAAGCCTTGACAGGGGGGGACACTGAAGCTTTCTTT.